The sequence of this TCR beta chain was determined in a study of T cell responses to AZD1222 COVID-19 vaccine. Study details: Analysis merged second doses at about 4 or about 12 weeks.

Findings of the study overall: Increases in Spike-specific TCR breadth and depth were seen after two AZD1222 doses. Repertoires were sampled only after the peak T cell response. Baseline antibody screening turned up just six or seven seropositive AZD1222 recipients.

The table came from immunoSEQ multiplex PCR; TCRdb's copy has only in-frame clones and leaves some out. The table shows 250,000 or so clones, with approximately 95% occurring only once. With regard to this clone: No antigen is known for it.

The material sequenced was peripheral blood, taken on day 0 of AZD1222 vaccination. The origin of this receptor is an adult in good health.

CDR3 nucleotides: TGTGCCAGCAGCTTGGGTTCTGGAAACACCATATATTTT. This encodes CASSLGSGNTIYF. J is TRBJ1-3 and V is TRBV5-6; D remains unclear. The V end lost 0 bases, the J end lost 1 base, and 2 bases lay between the germline ends. Per germline, CDR1 SGHDT and CDR2 YYEEEE. The CDR3 is 13 amino acids.